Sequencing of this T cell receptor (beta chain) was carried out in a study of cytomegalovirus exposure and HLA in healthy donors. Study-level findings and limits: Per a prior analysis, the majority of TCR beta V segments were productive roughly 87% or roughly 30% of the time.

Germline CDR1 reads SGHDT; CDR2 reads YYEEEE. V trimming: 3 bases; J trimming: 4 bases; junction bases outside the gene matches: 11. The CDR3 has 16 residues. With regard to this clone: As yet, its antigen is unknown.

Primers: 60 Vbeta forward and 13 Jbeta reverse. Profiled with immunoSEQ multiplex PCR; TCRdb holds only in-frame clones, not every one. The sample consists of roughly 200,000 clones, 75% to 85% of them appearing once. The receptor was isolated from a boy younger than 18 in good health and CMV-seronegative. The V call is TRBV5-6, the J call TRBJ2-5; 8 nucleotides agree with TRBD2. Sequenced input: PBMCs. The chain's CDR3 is CASSSLRERGIETQYF. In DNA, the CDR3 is TGTGCCAGCAGCTCCTTAAGAGAGCGGGGGATAGAGACCCAGTACTTC.